Sequencing of this T cell receptor beta chain was carried out in a study of shared clonotypes between healthy human individuals. The table came from immunoSEQ multiplex PCR; TCRdb's copy has only in-frame clones and leaves some out. Found here are around 1.1 million clones, around three quarters of them singletons; the top ten hold about 0.89%. Study-wide results and limits: Across subsets, estimated richness was generally greater for naive than for memory populations.

Healthy adults negative for HIV, lacking recent acute infections or vaccinations, served as donors. About this clone itself: What it binds is not known.

The junction had 2 bases not matched to a gene; V was cut back by 3 bases and J by 3 bases. Germline CDR1 LNHDA, CDR2 SQIVND (reference sequence). This CDR3 region has 15 residues. This chain connects TRBV19 to TRBJ2-7; 13 bases are a match to TRBD2. This clonotype was sampled from a young man in good health. Some clones in this sample may be carry-over from other donors' samples. The sample taken for sequencing was memory CD4+ T cells from PBMCs. Subset meaning: CD45RA-negative fraction. The CDR3 sequence: CASSMGLAGYYEQYF. CDR3 DNA sequence: TGTGCCAGTAGTATGGGACTAGCGGGGTACTACGAGCAGTACTTC. Full variable domain (missing parts from reference TRBV19 and TRBJ2-7): DGGITQSPKYLFRKEGQNVTLSCEQNLNHDAMYWYRQDPGQGLRLIYYSQIVNDFQKGDIAEGYSVSREKKESFPLTVTSAQKNPTAFYLCASSMGLAGYYEQYFGPGTRLTVT.